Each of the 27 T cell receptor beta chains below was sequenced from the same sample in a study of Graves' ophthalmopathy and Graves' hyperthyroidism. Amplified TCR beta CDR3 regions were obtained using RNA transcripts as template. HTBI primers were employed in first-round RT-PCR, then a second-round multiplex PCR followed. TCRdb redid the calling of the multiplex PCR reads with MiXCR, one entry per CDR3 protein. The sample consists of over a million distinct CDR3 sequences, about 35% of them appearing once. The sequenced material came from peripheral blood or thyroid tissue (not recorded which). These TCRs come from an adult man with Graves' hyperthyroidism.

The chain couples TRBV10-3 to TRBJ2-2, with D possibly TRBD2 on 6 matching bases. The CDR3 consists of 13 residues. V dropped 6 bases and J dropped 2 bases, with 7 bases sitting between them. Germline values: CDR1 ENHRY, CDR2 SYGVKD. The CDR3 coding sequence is TGTGCCATCAGCGGGGGTAACACCGGGGAGCTGTTTTTT. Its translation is CAISGGNTGELFF.

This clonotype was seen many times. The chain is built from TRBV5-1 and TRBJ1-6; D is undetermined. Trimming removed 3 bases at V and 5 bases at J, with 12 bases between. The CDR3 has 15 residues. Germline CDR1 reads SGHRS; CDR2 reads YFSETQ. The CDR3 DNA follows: TGCGCCAGCAGCTCGGTCGGCCCTGATAATTCACCCCTCCACTTT. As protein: CASSSVGPDNSPLHF.

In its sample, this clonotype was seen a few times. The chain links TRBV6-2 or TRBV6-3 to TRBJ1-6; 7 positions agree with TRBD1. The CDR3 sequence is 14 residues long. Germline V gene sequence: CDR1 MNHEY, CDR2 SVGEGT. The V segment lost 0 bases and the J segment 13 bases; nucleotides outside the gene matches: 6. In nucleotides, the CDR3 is TGTGCCAGCAGTTACTCGAGACAGGGAGATCCCCTCCACTTT. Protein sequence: CASSYSRQGDPLHF.

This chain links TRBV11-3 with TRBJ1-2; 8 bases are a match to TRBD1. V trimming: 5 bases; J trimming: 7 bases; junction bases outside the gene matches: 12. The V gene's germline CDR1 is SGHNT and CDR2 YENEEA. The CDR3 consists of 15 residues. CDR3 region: CASSPTGVKVAGYTF. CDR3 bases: TGTGCCAGCAGCCCGACAGGGGTAAAGGTGGCTGGCTACACCTTC.

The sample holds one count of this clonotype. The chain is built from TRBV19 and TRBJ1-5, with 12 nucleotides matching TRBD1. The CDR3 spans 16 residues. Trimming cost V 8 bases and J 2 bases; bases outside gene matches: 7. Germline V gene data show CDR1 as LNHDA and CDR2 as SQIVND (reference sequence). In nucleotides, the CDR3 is TGTGCCAGTTCCGGGACAGGGGGCAGGGGCAATCAGCCCCAGCATTTT. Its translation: CASSGTGGRGNQPQHF.

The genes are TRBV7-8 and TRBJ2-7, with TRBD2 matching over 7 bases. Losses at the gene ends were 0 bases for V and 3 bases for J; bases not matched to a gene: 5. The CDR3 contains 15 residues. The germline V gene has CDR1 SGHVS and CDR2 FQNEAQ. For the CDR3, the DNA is TGTGCCAGCAGCTTAGCCGGCAAGCGGGGCTACGAGCAGTACTTC. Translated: CASSLAGKRGYEQYF.

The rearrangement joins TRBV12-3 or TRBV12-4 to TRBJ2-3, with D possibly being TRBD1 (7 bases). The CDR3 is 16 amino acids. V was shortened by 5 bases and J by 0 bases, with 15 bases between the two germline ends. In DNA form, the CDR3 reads TGTGCCAGCAGTCCACGGGGGACAGTCAGCACAGATACGCAGTATTTT. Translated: CASSPRGTVSTDTQYF.

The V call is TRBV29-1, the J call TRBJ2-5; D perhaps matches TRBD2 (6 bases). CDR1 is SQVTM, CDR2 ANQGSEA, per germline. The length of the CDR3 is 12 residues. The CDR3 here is CRAGTGVETQYF. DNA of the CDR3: TGCAGAGCTGGGACGGGAGTAGAGACCCAGTACTTC.

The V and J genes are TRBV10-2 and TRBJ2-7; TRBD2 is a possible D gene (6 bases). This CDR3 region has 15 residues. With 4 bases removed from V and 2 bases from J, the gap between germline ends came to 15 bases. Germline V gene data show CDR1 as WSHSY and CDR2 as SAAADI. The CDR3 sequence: CASSAASASTYEQYF. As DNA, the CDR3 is TGCGCCAGCAGTGCCGCTAGCGCGTCTACCTACGAGCAGTACTTC.

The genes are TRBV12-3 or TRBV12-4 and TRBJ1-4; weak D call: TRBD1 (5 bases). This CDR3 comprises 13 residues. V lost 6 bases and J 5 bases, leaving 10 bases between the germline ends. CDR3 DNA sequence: TGTGCCAGCAGGGGGTGGGACAATGAAAAACTGTTTTTT. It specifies CASRGWDNEKLFF.

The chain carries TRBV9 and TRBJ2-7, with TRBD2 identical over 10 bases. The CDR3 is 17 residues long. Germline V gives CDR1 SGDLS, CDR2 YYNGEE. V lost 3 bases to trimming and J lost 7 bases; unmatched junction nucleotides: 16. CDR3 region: CASSALAGGLALGEQYF. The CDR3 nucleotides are TGTGCCAGCAGCGCCTTAGCGGGAGGCCTCGCGTTGGGAGAGCAGTACTTC.

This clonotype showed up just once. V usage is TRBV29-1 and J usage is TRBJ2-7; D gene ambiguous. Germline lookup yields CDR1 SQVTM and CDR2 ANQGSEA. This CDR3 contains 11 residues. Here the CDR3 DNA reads TGCAGTTTGTTAGGGCGGTACGAGCAGTACTTC. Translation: CSLLGRYEQYF.

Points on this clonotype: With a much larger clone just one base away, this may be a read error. The CDR3 coding sequence is TGTGCCAGCAGGCTGGGACAGTCCTACGAGCAGTACTTC. Translation: CASRLGQSYEQYF. The chain couples TRBV28 to TRBJ2-7, with 7 nucleotides matching TRBD1. CDR3 length equals 13 residues. With V trimmed by 6 bases and J by 1 base, 3 bases remained unmatched. Germline values: CDR1 MDHEN, CDR2 SYDVKM.

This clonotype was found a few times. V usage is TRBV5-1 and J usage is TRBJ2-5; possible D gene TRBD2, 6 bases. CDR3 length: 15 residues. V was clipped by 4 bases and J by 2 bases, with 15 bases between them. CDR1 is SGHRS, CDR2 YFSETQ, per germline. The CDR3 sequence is CASSHLGSGQETQYF. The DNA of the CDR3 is TGCGCCAGCAGCCACCTCGGGAGCGGGCAAGAGACCCAGTACTTC.

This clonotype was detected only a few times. The CDR3 region is CASSESRGGTGELFF. The CDR3 region has the DNA TGTGCCAGCAGTGAATCCAGGGGCGGCACCGGGGAGCTGTTTTTT. V gene TRBV2 combines with J gene TRBJ2-2; tentatively, D is TRBD1 (6 bases). This CDR3 has 15 residues. In germline, CDR1 is SNHLY, CDR2 FYNNEI. The V end was cut by 2 bases, the J end by 4 bases, with 11 bases between.

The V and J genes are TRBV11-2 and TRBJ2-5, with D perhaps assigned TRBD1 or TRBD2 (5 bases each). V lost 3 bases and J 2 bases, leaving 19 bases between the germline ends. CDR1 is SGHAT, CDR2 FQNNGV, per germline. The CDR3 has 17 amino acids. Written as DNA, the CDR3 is TGTGCCAGCAGCTTGGCAGGGCCAGGAGCGGTGCAAGAGACCCAGTACTTC. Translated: CASSLAGPGAVQETQYF.

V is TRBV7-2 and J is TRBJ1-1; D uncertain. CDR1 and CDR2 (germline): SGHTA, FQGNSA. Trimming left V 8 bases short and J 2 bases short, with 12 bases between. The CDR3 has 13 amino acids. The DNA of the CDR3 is TGTGCCAGCTACCGACTGGGTAACACTGAAGCTTTCTTT. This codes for CASYRLGNTEAFF.

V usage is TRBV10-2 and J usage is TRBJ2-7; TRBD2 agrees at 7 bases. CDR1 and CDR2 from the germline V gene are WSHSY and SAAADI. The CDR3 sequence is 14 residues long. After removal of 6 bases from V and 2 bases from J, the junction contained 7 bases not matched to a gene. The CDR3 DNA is TGCGCCAGCAGAGGGGTAGCGGGTACCTACGAGCAGTACTTC. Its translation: CASRGVAGTYEQYF.

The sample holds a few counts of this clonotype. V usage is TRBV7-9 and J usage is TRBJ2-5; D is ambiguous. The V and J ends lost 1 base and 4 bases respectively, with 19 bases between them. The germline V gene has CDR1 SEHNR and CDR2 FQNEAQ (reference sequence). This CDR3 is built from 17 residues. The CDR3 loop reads CASSLDPTILWRETQYF. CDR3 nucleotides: TGTGCCAGCAGCTTAGACCCGACGATCCTTTGGAGAGAGACCCAGTACTTC.

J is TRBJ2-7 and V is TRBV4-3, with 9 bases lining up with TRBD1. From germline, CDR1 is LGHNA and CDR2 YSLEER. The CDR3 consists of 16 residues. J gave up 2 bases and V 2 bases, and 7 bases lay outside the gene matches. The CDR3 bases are TGCGCCAGCAGCCAAAACCCCGGGACAGGGACCTACGAGCAGTACTTC. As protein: CASSQNPGTGTYEQYF.

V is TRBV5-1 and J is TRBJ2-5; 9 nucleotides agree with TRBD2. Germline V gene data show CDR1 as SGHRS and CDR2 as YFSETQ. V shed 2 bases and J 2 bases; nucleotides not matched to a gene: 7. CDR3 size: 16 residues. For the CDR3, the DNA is TGCGCCAGCAGCTTAGGAAGCGGGAGGCATCAAGAGACCCAGTACTTC. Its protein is CASSLGSGRHQETQYF.

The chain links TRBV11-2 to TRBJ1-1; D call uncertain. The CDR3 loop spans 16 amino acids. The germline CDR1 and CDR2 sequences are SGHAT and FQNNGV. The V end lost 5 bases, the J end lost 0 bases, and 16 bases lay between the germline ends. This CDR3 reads CASSPTRIGLNTEAFF. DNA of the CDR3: TGTGCCAGCAGCCCAACCCGGATCGGACTGAACACTGAAGCTTTCTTT.

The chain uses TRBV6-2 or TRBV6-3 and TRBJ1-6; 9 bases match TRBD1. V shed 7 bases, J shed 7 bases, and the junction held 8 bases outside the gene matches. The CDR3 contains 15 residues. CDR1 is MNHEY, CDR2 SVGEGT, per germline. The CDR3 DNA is TGTGCCAGCACTCCCAGCGGACAGGGGAATTCACCCCTCCACTTT. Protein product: CASTPSGQGNSPLHF.

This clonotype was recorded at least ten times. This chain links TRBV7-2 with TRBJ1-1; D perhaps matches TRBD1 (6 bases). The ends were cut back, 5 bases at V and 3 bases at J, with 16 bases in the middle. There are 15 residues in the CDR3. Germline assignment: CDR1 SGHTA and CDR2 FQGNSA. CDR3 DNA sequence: TGTGCCAGCAGCCCGTCGGTTAGGGGGGACACTGAAGCTTTCTTT. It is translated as CASSPSVRGDTEAFF. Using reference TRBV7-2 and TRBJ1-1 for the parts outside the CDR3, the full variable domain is GAGVSQSPSNKVTEKGKDVELRCDPISGHTALYWYRQSLGQGLEFLIYFQGNSAPDKSGLPSDRFSAERTGGSVSTLTIQRTQQEDSAVYLCASSPSVRGDTEAFFGQGTRLTVV.

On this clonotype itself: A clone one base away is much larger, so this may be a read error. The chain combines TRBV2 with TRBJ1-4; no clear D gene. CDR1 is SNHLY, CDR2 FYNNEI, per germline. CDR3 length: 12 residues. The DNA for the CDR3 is TGTGCCGGCAGCGAACGGGGTGAAAAACTGTTTTTT. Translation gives CAGSERGEKLFF.

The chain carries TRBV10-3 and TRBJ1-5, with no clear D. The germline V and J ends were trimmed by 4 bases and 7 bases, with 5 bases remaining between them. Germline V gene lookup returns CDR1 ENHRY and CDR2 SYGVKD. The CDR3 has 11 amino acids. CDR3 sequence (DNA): TGTGCCATCAGTGTTGGACAGCCCCAGCATTTT. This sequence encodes CAISVGQPQHF.

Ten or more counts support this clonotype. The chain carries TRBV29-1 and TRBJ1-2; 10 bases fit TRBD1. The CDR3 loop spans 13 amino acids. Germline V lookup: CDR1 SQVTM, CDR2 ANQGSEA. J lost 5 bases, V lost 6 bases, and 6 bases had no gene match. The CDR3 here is CSVGDRGFYGYTF. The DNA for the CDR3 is TGCAGCGTGGGGGACAGGGGATTTTATGGCTACACCTTC.